The entry that follows covers one T cell receptor (beta chain) sequence. Its antigen remains unidentified. The data were produced by immunoSEQ multiplex PCR, yet TCRdb's version contains in-frame clones alone and is incomplete. The sample holds under 80,000 clones, about 86% seen once. The sample belongs to a study of OX40 agonist ivuxolimab in advanced cancers. The overall study: Dose-escalation patients were diagnosed with hepatocellular carcinoma, melanoma, renal cell cancer or head and neck cancer. Two cutaneous melanoma patients and one hepatocellular carcinoma patient, three in all, had partial responses. Findings and limits, study-wide: Low normalized T-cell clonal expansion was additionally recorded for some nonresponders. Among patients with partial responses at 0.1-3.0 mg/kg, clonal expansion was among the lowest.

Per germline, CDR1 MNHNS and CDR2 SASEGT. The germline V and J ends were trimmed by 0 bases and 0 bases, with 9 bases remaining between them. The CDR3 is made up of 16 amino acids. Sequenced here: CD4+ or CD8+ T cells sorted from blood, sampled in a trial of the OX40 agonist ivuxolimab. The TCR comes from an adult with an advanced solid tumor such as melanoma, head and neck, liver or kidney cancer. The rearrangement joins TRBV6-1 to TRBJ1-3; D ambiguous. In DNA form, the CDR3 reads TGTGCCAGCAGTGAAGCGTGGCGGATCTCTGGAAACACCATATATTTT. Protein: CASSEAWRISGNTIYF.